One sample yielded the 24 T cell receptor beta chains listed below, sequenced in a study of CD8 T cells in Susac syndrome. Random hexamers were used to reverse transcribe roughly 0.5 to 1 ug of RNA. TCRdb reprocessed the immunoSEQ multiplex PCR reads via MiXCR and lists one record per CDR3 protein. The table records 150,000 or so distinct CDR3 sequences, around 93% of them present only once. The sequenced material came from CD4+ T cells from PBMCs. The source is a human donor in good health.

This sequence joins TRBV9 and TRBJ2-2, with TRBD1 matching 11 bases. With V trimmed by 0 bases and J by 6 bases, 7 bases remained unmatched. This CDR3 has 17 amino acids. Germline V gene lookup returns CDR1 SGDLS and CDR2 YYNGEE. In nucleotides, the CDR3 is TGTGCCAGCAGCGTAGCCGCTCAGGGACAGGGGGCCGGGGAGCTGTTTTTT. This encodes CASSVAAQGQGAGELFF.

In DNA form, the CDR3 reads TGTGCCAGCAGCCAATCAGCGGGGGCCTACAATGAGCAGTTCTTC. Protein: CASSQSAGAYNEQFF. The genes are TRBV14 and TRBJ2-1, with TRBD2 identical over 8 bases. J lost 2 bases, V lost 2 bases, and 2 bases had no gene match. This CDR3 region has 15 residues. Germline values: CDR1 SGHDN, CDR2 FVKESK.

J is TRBJ2-5 and V is TRBV15; TRBD1 is a possible D gene (6 bases). This CDR3 is built from 13 residues. CDR1 LNHNV and CDR2 YYDKDF come from the germline V gene (reference sequence). Between the trimmed V and J ends, which lost 4 bases and 4 bases, there was a span of 10 bases. In DNA, the CDR3 is TGTGCCACCAGCACAGGGGTTGGAGAGACCCAGTACTTC. Protein sequence: CATSTGVGETQYF.

The chain combines TRBV19 with TRBJ1-2; 8 bases align to TRBD1. The germline V gene has CDR1 LNHDA and CDR2 SQIVND (reference sequence). CDR3 length: 15 amino acids. The V and J ends lost 0 bases and 4 bases, in that order; junction bases with no gene match: 4. The CDR3 loop is CASSIDPGTGYGYTF. The CDR3 DNA reads TGTGCCAGTAGTATAGATCCGGGGACAGGCTATGGCTACACCTTC.

For the CDR3, the DNA is TGTGCCAGCGGTAGGGGCGGGGACACCGGGGAGCTGTTTTTT. Translated, it gives CASGRGGDTGELFF. V and J are TRBV2 and TRBJ2-2, with D possibly TRBD2 on 6 matching bases. The CDR3 extends over 14 amino acids. Germline V gene data show CDR1 as SNHLY and CDR2 as FYNNEI. Trimming shortened V by 8 bases and J by 3 bases, and 13 bases separated the two germline ends.

A note on this clonotype: An end of the junction does not agree with germline; a read error may underlie this. This chain joins TRBV3-1 and TRBJ2-1; TRBD1 matches 10 bases. The CDR3 is 12 amino acids. Germline CDR1 LGHDT, CDR2 YNNKEL (reference sequence). CDR3 region: CASSQVDRGHTF. Written as DNA, the CDR3 is TGTGCCAGCAGCCAAGTCGACAGGGGGCACACCTTC.

This chain links TRBV3-1 with TRBJ1-1, with D unresolved. The CDR3 totals 13 residues. Looked up from germline, CDR1 is LGHDT and CDR2 is YNNKEL (reference sequence). V lost 1 base to trimming and J lost 7 bases, with 10 bases between them. For the CDR3, the DNA is TGTGCCAGCAGCCAAGGCGCCGTTGGTGAAGCTTTCTTT. It specifies CASSQGAVGEAFF.

The V and J genes are TRBV9 and TRBJ2-3; 13 positions match TRBD2. This CDR3 region has 15 residues. The germline V gene has CDR1 SGDLS and CDR2 YYNGEE. The ends lost 0 bases at V and 14 bases at J; junction bases unmatched: 9. In DNA, the CDR3 is TGTGCCAGCAGCGTAGGGACTAGCGGGGGCCAACGCCCGTATTTT. It is translated as CASSVGTSGGQRPYF.

The chain uses TRBV9 and TRBJ2-3; TRBD2 might be the D (5 bases). Germline V gene lookup returns CDR1 SGDLS and CDR2 YYNGEE. CDR3 size: 13 residues. V was trimmed by 0 bases and J by 3 bases, leaving 5 bases between them. The CDR3 nucleotides are TGTGCCAGCAGCGTAGGGGAGACAGATACGCAGTATTTT. Protein sequence: CASSVGETDTQYF. The variable domain in full, completed from reference TRBV9 and TRBJ2-3, reads DSGVTQTPKHLITATGQRVTLRCSPRSGDLSVYWYQQSLDQGLQFLIQYYNGEERAKGNILERFSAQQFPDLHSELNLSSLELGDSALYFCASSVGETDTQYFGPGTRLTVL.

The chain is built from TRBV7-9 and TRBJ1-5, with 8 bases identical to TRBD1. Germline assignment: CDR1 SEHNR and CDR2 FQNEAQ (reference sequence). V trimming: 4 bases; J trimming: 2 bases; junction bases outside the gene matches: 7. CDR3 length equals 16 residues. DNA for the CDR3: TGTGCCAGCAGCTCTTGGACAGGGCAAGGCAATCAGCCCCAGCATTTT. This gives the protein CASSSWTGQGNQPQHF.

The J gene is TRBJ2-5, the V gene TRBV20-1, with a possible D match to TRBD1 (6 bases). Germline V gene data show CDR1 as DFQATT and CDR2 as SNEGSKA (reference sequence). V lost 3 bases, J lost 0 bases, and 17 bases lay in between. The CDR3 has 16 amino acids. As DNA, the CDR3 is TGCAGTGCTAGTCGACAGGTGAACCCCTACCAAGAGACCCAGTACTTC. It translates to CSASRQVNPYQETQYF.

This chain joins TRBV4-1 and TRBJ1-4; 9 bases map to TRBD1. Per germline, CDR1 MGHRA and CDR2 YSYEKL. This CDR3 has 15 amino acids. V dropped 3 bases and J dropped 5; count of bases not matched to a gene: 4. The chain's CDR3 is CASSQGDRDNEKLFF. CDR3 bases: TGCGCCAGCAGCCAGGGGGACAGGGACAATGAAAAACTGTTTTTT.

The J gene is TRBJ2-5, the V gene TRBV5-1, with D uncertain. The CDR3 consists of 12 residues. V shed 2 bases and J shed 5 bases, with 7 bases lying between them. Germline CDR1 is SGHRS and CDR2 is YFSETQ. The chain's CDR3 is CASSFPGETQYF. CDR3 DNA: TGCGCCAGCAGCTTCCCCGGGGAGACCCAGTACTTC.

The table lists this clonotype with a few counts. The chain couples TRBV5-1 to TRBJ2-2, with D maybe TRBD1 (6 bases). Per the germline V gene, CDR1 is SGHRS and CDR2 is YFSETQ. The CDR3 is made up of 15 amino acids. Trimming shortened V by 0 bases and J by 1 base, and 7 bases separated the two germline ends. The CDR3 nucleotides read TGCGCCAGCAGCTTGGCGGACAGGAACACCGGGGAGCTGTTTTTT. It yields the protein CASSLADRNTGELFF.

The CDR3 protein is CASSSQGYGVFF. The CDR3 nucleotides read TGTGCCAGCAGTTCACAGGGGTACGGAGTTTTCTTT. The chain combines TRBV6-5 with TRBJ1-1; 7 positions agree with TRBD1. This CDR3 region has 12 residues. Germline CDR1 MNHEY, CDR2 SVGAGI. Trimming removed 4 bases from V and 13 bases from J; junction bases left unmatched: 9.

The chain joins TRBV5-6 to TRBJ2-6; D is perhaps TRBD1 (5 bases). This CDR3 is built from 16 residues. V dropped 9 bases and J dropped 4 bases, with 20 bases sitting between them. CDR1 and CDR2 (germline): SGHDT, YYEEEE. CDR3 DNA sequence: TGTGCCACCCGGATACAGGCCGTTAGGGGGGCCAACGTCCTGACTTTC. Encoded protein: CATRIQAVRGANVLTF.

V and J are TRBV21-1 and TRBJ2-2; the D call TRBD1 from the table was never checked on the DNA. TRBV21-1 is deemed a pseudogene. The length of the CDR3 is 14 residues. The CDR3 DNA reads as TGTGCCAGCAGCAGGGCGGTAAGCACCGGGGAGCTGTTTTTT. Translating gives CASSRAVSTGELFF.

V is TRBV5-8 and J is TRBJ2-1, with 7 bases matching TRBD2. V dropped 4 bases and J dropped 5; count of bases not matched to a gene: 3. Germline assignment: CDR1 SGHTS and CDR2 YDEGEE. The CDR3 consists of 13 residues. CDR3 protein: CASSSGTNNEQFF. In DNA form, the CDR3 reads TGTGCCAGCAGCAGCGGGACTAACAATGAGCAGTTCTTC.

The chain has TRBV10-3 and TRBJ2-2; 8 nucleotides line up with TRBD1. The CDR3 runs to 15 residues. Germline V lookup: CDR1 ENHRY, CDR2 SYGVKD. V gave up 1 base and J gave up 4 bases; unmatched junction bases: 2. CDR3: CAISEWGQATGELFF. CDR3 nucleotides: TGTGCCATCAGTGAGTGGGGACAGGCCACCGGGGAGCTGTTTTTT.

J is TRBJ2-6 and V is TRBV18; no clear D. The ends were cut back, 3 bases at V and 1 base at J, with 7 bases in the middle. Germline V CDR1 and CDR2: KGHSH, LQKENI. The CDR3 runs to 15 residues. For the CDR3, the DNA is TGTGCCAGCTCACCCGACATGTCTGGGGCCAACGTCCTGACTTTC. Amino acid sequence: CASSPDMSGANVLTF. The full variable domain, completed using reference TRBV18 and TRBJ2-6, is NAGVMQNPRHLVRRRGQEARLRCSPMKGHSHVYWYRQLPEEGLKFMVYLQKENIIDESGMPKERFSAEFPKEGPSILRIQQVVRGDSAAYFCASSPDMSGANVLTFGAGSRLTVL.

This sequence joins TRBV12-5 and TRBJ2-5; D is perhaps TRBD1 or TRBD2 (5 bases each). CDR3 size: 14 residues. Germline V gives CDR1 LGHNT, CDR2 FRNRAP. V was shortened by 0 bases and J by 10 bases, with 15 bases between the two germline ends. The CDR3 spells CASGLVPGRVGQYF. Here the CDR3 DNA reads TGTGCTAGTGGTTTGGTACCGGGGCGAGTTGGCCAGTACTTC.

The CDR3 coding sequence is TGTGCCAGCAACAAGGGGGGGGCCAACGTCCTGACTTTC. Translated, it gives CASNKGGANVLTF. The chain joins TRBV3-1 to TRBJ2-6; D may be TRBD1 (5 bases). V was shortened by 7 bases and J by 4 bases, with 8 bases between the two germline ends. CDR3 length: 13 residues. Germline CDR1 reads LGHDT; CDR2 reads YNNKEL (reference sequence).

This chain uses TRBV10-3 with TRBJ1-4; D may be TRBD1 (5 bases). The CDR3 loop spans 15 amino acids. The V and J ends lost 3 bases and 8 bases respectively, with 16 bases between them. Per germline, CDR1 ENHRY and CDR2 SYGVKD. Here the CDR3 reads CAISEADLPGEKLFF. Here the CDR3 DNA reads TGTGCCATCAGTGAAGCGGATTTACCAGGGGAAAAACTGTTTTTT.

This clonotype has a handful of counts. V is TRBV7-6 and J is TRBJ2-5, with 7 bases fitting TRBD2. The CDR3 covers 14 residues. CDR1 is SGHVS and CDR2 is FNYEAQ in the germline V gene. V lost 5 bases to trimming and J lost 5 bases; unmatched junction nucleotides: 8. For the CDR3, the DNA is TGTGCCAGCAGCCACCGACTAGCTGGGGAGACCCAGTACTTC. This sequence encodes CASSHRLAGETQYF.